The source of this T cell receptor (beta chain) is a study of blood T cell repertoires in COVID-19. Across the whole study: Spain, Italy and the United States supplied samples that represented acute and convalescent COVID-19. T cells, B-cell-depleted T cells, or PBMCs provided the cDNA or gDNA that served as material.

Enrollees, roughly 18 to 89 years old, lived in about two dozen US areas. Either two negative PCRs, clearance, or symptom resolution qualified Cohort 3 donors as recovered. V lost 9 bases and J 2 bases, leaving 6 bases between the germline ends. The CDR3 runs 11 residues. Germline V gene lookup returns CDR1 KGHDR and CDR2 SFDVKD. Profiling relied on immunoSEQ multiplex PCR, and the TCRdb table lists in-frame clones only, not all of them. The profile covers about 210,000 clones, with about 81% appearing a single time and around 9% taken by the ten largest. V usage is TRBV24-1 and J usage is TRBJ2-5; D is unresolved. This clonotype was sampled from a man in his forties who had recovered from COVID-19. The sequencing sample was made of PBMCs or T cells enriched from blood (not recorded which). The DNA of the CDR3 is TGTGCCACCGCGACACAAGAGACCCAGTACTTC. Translation: CATATQETQYF.